Each of the 32 T cell receptor beta chains below was sequenced from the same sample in a study of blood T cell repertoires in COVID-19. Method: immunoSEQ multiplex PCR; TCRdb's copy keeps in-frame clones and lacks some. The data hold 120,000 to 150,000 clones, with roughly 79% observed a single time. Sequenced input: peripheral blood. These receptors were collected from a man between 50 and 59 years old with active or convalescent COVID-19.

V is TRBV28 and J is TRBJ2-7, with TRBD2 matching 7 bases. Trimming took 1 base from V and 6 from J; bases not matched to a gene: 15. Germline CDR1 is MDHEN and CDR2 is SYDVKM. CDR3 length: 17 amino acids. For the CDR3, the DNA is TGTGCCAGCAGTTTATATCCGTCGAGCGGGAAGGATGGCGAGCAGTACTTC. This gives the protein CASSLYPSSGKDGEQYF.

The V gene is TRBV21-1, the J gene TRBJ1-6; the table's TRBD1 call for D was not verified on the DNA. TRBV21-1 is a listed pseudogene. The CDR3 totals 17 residues. CDR3 loop: CASSKAGTGGGNSPLHF. DNA for the CDR3: TGTGCCAGCAGCAAAGCCGGGACAGGGGGCGGTAATTCACCCCTCCACTTT.

The chain carries TRBV5-1 and TRBJ2-7; TRBD1 matches 8 bases. The CDR3 has 14 residues. The J segment lost 1 base and the V segment lost 3 bases, leaving 3 bases of the junction unmatched. CDR1 and CDR2 (germline): SGHRS, YFSETQ. In nucleotides, the CDR3 is TGCGCCAGCAGCTCCCGGACAGGGTCCTACGAGCAGTACTTC. It yields the protein CASSSRTGSYEQYF. The variable domain in full, with the rest retrieved from reference TRBV5-1 and TRBJ2-7, is KAGVTQTPRYLIKTRGQQVTLSCSPISGHRSVSWYQQTPGQGLQFLFEYFSETQRNKGNFPGRFSGRQFSNSRSEMNVSTLELGDSALYLCASSSRTGSYEQYFGPGTRLTVT.

The V call is TRBV13, the J call TRBJ1-1, with 8 nucleotides matching TRBD1. This CDR3 is 15 amino acids long. V trimming: 1 base; J trimming: 1 base; junction bases outside the gene matches: 2. Germline assignment: CDR1 PRHDT and CDR2 FYEKMQ (reference sequence). CDR3 amino acids: CASSLEDRANTEAFF. In DNA form, the CDR3 reads TGTGCCAGCAGCTTAGAGGACAGGGCGAACACTGAAGCTTTCTTT.

This chain connects TRBV3-1 (or the pseudogene TRBV3-2) to TRBJ1-2; 9 positions agree with TRBD1. Trimming at V came to 6 bases and at J to 6 bases, leaving 5 bases not matched to a gene. The CDR3 runs to 13 residues. CDR1 and CDR2 (germline): LGHDT, YNNKEL (reference sequence). The CDR3 DNA sequence: TGTGCCAGCAGACCCCGACAGGGGGATGGCTACACCTTC. It is translated as CASRPRQGDGYTF.

The CDR3 coding sequence is TGCGCCAGCAGCTCCCGACAGGGGGCTACTTGGGAGCAGTACTTC. Its protein product is CASSSRQGATWEQYF. The gene calls are TRBV5-1 and TRBJ2-7, with 10 bases that match TRBD1. The V gene end was trimmed by 3 bases and the J gene end by 7 bases; junction bases not matched to a gene: 10. The germline CDR1 and CDR2 sequences are SGHRS and YFSETQ. The CDR3 totals 15 residues.

The V gene is TRBV11-2, the J gene TRBJ2-4; unclear D gene. Germline V gene sequence: CDR1 SGHAT, CDR2 FQNNGV. This CDR3 contains 14 residues. Trimming cost V 1 base and J 0 bases, with 4 bases left between them. The CDR3 region has the DNA TGTGCCAGCAGCTTAGTCAGAGCCAAAAACATTCAGTACTTC. This gives the protein CASSLVRAKNIQYF.

J is TRBJ1-1 and V is TRBV9; D may be TRBD1 (6 bases). Trimming shortened V by 4 bases and J by 1 base, and 11 bases separated the two germline ends. This CDR3 has 14 amino acids. Germline CDR1 reads SGDLS; CDR2 reads YYNGEE. The CDR3 region has the DNA TGTGCCAGCAGCCTACAGGGATGGAACACTGAAGCTTTCTTT. It translates to CASSLQGWNTEAFF.

This chain uses TRBV18 with TRBJ2-6; D is unresolved. V lost 3 bases to trimming and J lost 6 bases, with 9 bases between them. CDR1 and CDR2 (germline): KGHSH, LQKENI. The CDR3 runs 14 residues. For the CDR3, the DNA is TGTGCCAGCTCACCGGAGCTAGAGGCCAACGTCCTGACTTTC. Translating gives CASSPELEANVLTF.

This chain joins TRBV28 and TRBJ2-6; D might be TRBD1 (6 bases). V gave up 2 bases and J gave up 3 bases, with 11 bases separating them. Germline loops: CDR1 MDHEN, CDR2 SYDVKM. The length of the CDR3 is 16 residues. CDR3 coding DNA: TGTGCCAGCAGTTTACCACAGGGTGGTGGGGCCAACGTCCTGACTTTC. Protein sequence: CASSLPQGGGANVLTF.

The chain links TRBV3-1 (or the pseudogene TRBV3-2) to TRBJ2-2, with D possibly being TRBD2 (5 bases). The CDR3 runs 16 residues. V was pared by 1 base and J by 2 bases, with 11 bases between. Germline V CDR1 and CDR2: LGHDT, YNNKEL (reference sequence). CDR3 DNA sequence: TGTGCCAGCAGCCAAGTTCAAGCGGTTAACACCGGGGAGCTGTTTTTT. Translated, it gives CASSQVQAVNTGELFF.

The chain carries TRBV19 and TRBJ2-3; D not resolved. The length of the CDR3 is 12 residues. V lost 0 bases and J 15 bases, leaving 13 bases between the germline ends. Germline CDR1 and CDR2: LNHDA and SQIVND (reference sequence). The CDR3 loop reads CASSIDPIGLYF. The CDR3 coding sequence is TGTGCCAGTAGTATAGACCCTATTGGGCTCTATTTT.

The V gene is TRBV3-1 (or the pseudogene TRBV3-2), the J gene TRBJ2-4, with D perhaps matching TRBD2 (5 bases). V was shortened by 1 base and J by 6 bases, with 10 bases between the two germline ends. The CDR3 loop spans 14 amino acids. Germline values: CDR1 LGHDT, CDR2 YNNKEL (reference sequence). The CDR3 loop reads CASSQAGRVNIQYF. CDR3 sequence (DNA): TGTGCCAGCAGCCAAGCGGGAAGGGTAAACATTCAGTACTTC.

This rearrangement joins TRBV7-9 to TRBJ2-1; 9 bases line up with TRBD2. Trimming at V came to 4 bases and at J to 6 bases, leaving 7 bases not matched to a gene. The CDR3 is 15 residues long. Germline values: CDR1 SEHNR, CDR2 FQNEAQ (reference sequence). The CDR3 coding sequence is TGTGCCAGCAGCTATAGCGGGAGAGGAGGCAATGAGCAGTTCTTC. Translation: CASSYSGRGGNEQFF.

CDR3 bases: TGTGCCAGCTCACCAGGAGCGGGAGTCGGCACAGATACGCAGTATTTT. Translated, it gives CASSPGAGVGTDTQYF. V gene TRBV18 combines with J gene TRBJ2-3, with TRBD2 identical over 8 bases. Germline V gives CDR1 KGHSH, CDR2 LQKENI. V gave up 2 bases and J gave up 1 base; unmatched junction bases: 5. CDR3 length equals 16 residues.

V and J are TRBV13 and TRBJ2-7; 11 nucleotides agree with TRBD2. CDR1 and CDR2 from the germline V gene are PRHDT and FYEKMQ (reference sequence). V lost 5 bases, J lost 2 bases, and 5 bases stayed unmatched. This CDR3 has 15 amino acids. Here the CDR3 DNA reads TGTGCCAGCAGCACGGGACTAGCGGCGACCTACGAGCAGTACTTC. This encodes CASSTGLAATYEQYF.

The chain employs TRBV2 and TRBJ1-2; D gene uncertain. The ends were cut back, 5 bases at V and 8 bases at J, with 9 bases in the middle. This CDR3 has 11 residues. Germline-derived CDR1 and CDR2 are SNHLY and FYNNEI. CDR3 protein: CASSRPGGYTF. The DNA for the CDR3 is TGTGCCAGCAGTCGACCGGGGGGCTACACCTTC.

The chain uses TRBV6-5 and TRBJ1-5; no clear D. Germline CDR1 MNHEY, CDR2 SVGAGI. Trimming left V 3 bases short and J 6 bases short, with 12 bases between. This CDR3 is built from 14 residues. The CDR3 DNA follows: TGTGCCAGCAGTTATTCGAGAGCGGGTCAGCCCCAGCATTTT. Translated: CASSYSRAGQPQHF.

This clone was picked up many times. This chain uses TRBV27 with TRBJ2-7; 9 nucleotides line up with TRBD1. With 2 bases clipped from V and 4 bases from J, the junction kept 3 bases outside the gene matches. From germline, CDR1 is MNHEY and CDR2 SMNVEV (reference sequence). This CDR3 comprises 14 residues. CDR3 loop: CASSLGTGIYEQYF. The DNA of the CDR3 is TGTGCCAGCAGTTTAGGGACAGGGATTTACGAGCAGTACTTC.

The rearrangement joins TRBV28 to TRBJ1-1; D is perhaps TRBD1 (5 bases). The V gene's germline CDR1 is MDHEN and CDR2 SYDVKM. V lost 11 bases and J lost 8, with 18 bases in between. CDR3 length equals 12 residues. The chain's CDR3 is CAVGRLGGEAFF. For the CDR3, the DNA is TGTGCCGTAGGGAGACTCGGGGGAGAAGCTTTCTTT.

The chain has TRBV24-1 and TRBJ2-5; tentatively, D is TRBD1 (6 bases). V gave up 6 bases and J gave up 4 bases, with 17 bases separating them. The CDR3 is 15 residues long. Germline loops: CDR1 KGHDR, CDR2 SFDVKD. The CDR3 spells CATSPTRGRGETQYF. The CDR3 coding sequence is TGTGCCACCAGTCCCACCAGGGGAAGAGGAGAGACCCAGTACTTC.

This chain connects TRBV29-1 to TRBJ2-3; 7 nucleotides align to TRBD2. The junction had 9 bases not matched to a gene; V was cut back by 6 bases and J by 3 bases. The CDR3 runs 14 residues. Germline V lookup: CDR1 SQVTM, CDR2 ANQGSEA. In DNA, the CDR3 is TGCAGCGTGGGTGGGGCGGGAGCAACAGATACGCAGTATTTT. Its translation is CSVGGAGATDTQYF.

The chain has TRBV19 and TRBJ2-1, with TRBD2 as a possible D gene (5 bases). Germline CDR1 and CDR2: LNHDA and SQIVND (reference sequence). With 7 bases removed from V and 4 bases from J, the gap between germline ends came to 14 bases. The CDR3 consists of 14 residues. CDR3 DNA sequence: TGTGCCAGTACCCTCAGAGAGGGTTACAATGAGCAGTTCTTC. Its protein product is CASTLREGYNEQFF.

To note about this clone: Additional DNA sequences in this sample encode the identical CDR3. The CDR3 bases are TGTGCCAGCAGCTTCTCCAGCACAGATACGCAGTATTTT. Its translation: CASSFSSTDTQYF. This chain links TRBV5-6 with TRBJ2-3; no firm D call. The CDR3 covers 13 residues. Trimming left V 2 bases short and J 0 bases short, with 4 bases between. CDR1 is SGHDT and CDR2 is YYEEEE in the germline V gene.

The chain employs TRBV7-6 and TRBJ2-2, with 7 bases identical to TRBD1. The ends lost 5 bases at V and 7 bases at J; junction bases unmatched: 16. Germline CDR1 and CDR2: SGHVS and FNYEAQ. This CDR3 is 17 amino acids long. CDR3: CASSLQGTGYNGGELFF. CDR3 DNA: TGTGCCAGCAGCCTACAGGGGACGGGGTATAATGGCGGGGAGCTGTTTTTT.

The CDR3 nucleotides read TGTGCCATCAGACTCAGGGACACCGGGGAGCTGTTTTTT. Protein: CAIRLRDTGELFF. The chain couples TRBV10-3 to TRBJ2-2; tentatively, D is TRBD1 (5 bases). CDR3 size: 13 residues. The V gene lost 6 bases and the J gene lost 3 bases, with 8 bases spanning the gap. Per germline, CDR1 ENHRY and CDR2 SYGVKD.

This clone was recorded only once. J is TRBJ2-7 and V is TRBV27, with 13 bases fitting TRBD2. Germline V gene sequence: CDR1 MNHEY, CDR2 SMNVEV (reference sequence). V shed 2 bases, J shed 3 bases, and the junction held 16 bases outside the gene matches. The CDR3 has 20 residues. CDR3 sequence: CASSLILGTSGTTPHYEQYF. The CDR3 DNA is TGTGCCAGCAGTTTAATCCTGGGGACTAGCGGGACCACACCTCACTACGAGCAGTACTTC.

The table lists this clone with a count of one. The rearrangement links TRBV10-3 to TRBJ2-2; possibly TRBD1 for D (6 bases). Germline V gene sequence: CDR1 ENHRY, CDR2 SYGVKD. The V and J ends lost 0 bases and 0 bases respectively, with 14 bases between them. The CDR3 loop spans 18 amino acids. In nucleotides, the CDR3 is TGTGCCATCAGTGAGTCGATGGTAGGGACAACGAACACCGGGGAGCTGTTTTTT. Protein product: CAISESMVGTTNTGELFF.

The chain carries TRBV9 and TRBJ1-2; D unclear. V was shortened by 3 bases and J by 4 bases, with 13 bases between the two germline ends. This CDR3 contains 14 residues. Germline-derived CDR1 and CDR2 are SGDLS and YYNGEE. CDR3 sequence (DNA): TGTGCCAGCAGCGCCGCGTCGGGAGTCTATGGCTACACCTTC. Translated: CASSAASGVYGYTF.

This clone turned up a few times. DNA of the CDR3: TGTGCCAGCGATAAAACACTAGCGGGAGTGGGGAATGAGCAGTTCTTC. It yields the protein CASDKTLAGVGNEQFF. The V and J genes are TRBV28 and TRBJ2-1; 11 bases fit TRBD2. V lost 8 bases to trimming and J lost 7 bases; unmatched junction nucleotides: 13. Germline V gene data show CDR1 as MDHEN and CDR2 as SYDVKM. CDR3 size: 16 residues.

There are many counts of this clone. The DNA for the CDR3 is TGTGCCAGCAGTTATACAGGGGCTGGAAACACCATATATTTT. Amino acids: CASSYTGAGNTIYF. The chain is built from TRBV27 and TRBJ1-3, with TRBD1 matching over 7 bases. Looked up from germline, CDR1 is MNHEY and CDR2 is SMNVEV (reference sequence). The CDR3 sequence is 14 residues long. The J segment lost 2 bases and the V segment lost 4 bases, leaving 2 bases of the junction unmatched.

This chain uses TRBV2 with TRBJ2-7; 8 positions match TRBD2. CDR1 is SNHLY, CDR2 FYNNEI, per germline. V lost 7 bases and J lost 0; bases outside the gene matches: 5. This CDR3 is 14 amino acids long. The DNA of the CDR3 is TGTGCCAGCACGGGCGGGAGGAGCTCCTACGAGCAGTACTTC. Its protein is CASTGGRSSYEQYF.